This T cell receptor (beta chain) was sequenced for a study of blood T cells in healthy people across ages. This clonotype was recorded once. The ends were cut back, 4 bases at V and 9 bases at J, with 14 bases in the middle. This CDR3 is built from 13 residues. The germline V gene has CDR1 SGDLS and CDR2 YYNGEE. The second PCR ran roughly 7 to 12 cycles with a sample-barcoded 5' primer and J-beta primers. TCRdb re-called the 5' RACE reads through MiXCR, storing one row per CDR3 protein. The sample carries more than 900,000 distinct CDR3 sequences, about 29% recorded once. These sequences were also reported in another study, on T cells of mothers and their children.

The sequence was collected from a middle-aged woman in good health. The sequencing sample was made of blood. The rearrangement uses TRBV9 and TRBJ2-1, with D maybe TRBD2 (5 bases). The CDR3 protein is CASSPFPSGEQFF. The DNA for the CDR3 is TGTGCCAGCAGCCCTTTCCCCAGCGGTGAGCAGTTCTTC.